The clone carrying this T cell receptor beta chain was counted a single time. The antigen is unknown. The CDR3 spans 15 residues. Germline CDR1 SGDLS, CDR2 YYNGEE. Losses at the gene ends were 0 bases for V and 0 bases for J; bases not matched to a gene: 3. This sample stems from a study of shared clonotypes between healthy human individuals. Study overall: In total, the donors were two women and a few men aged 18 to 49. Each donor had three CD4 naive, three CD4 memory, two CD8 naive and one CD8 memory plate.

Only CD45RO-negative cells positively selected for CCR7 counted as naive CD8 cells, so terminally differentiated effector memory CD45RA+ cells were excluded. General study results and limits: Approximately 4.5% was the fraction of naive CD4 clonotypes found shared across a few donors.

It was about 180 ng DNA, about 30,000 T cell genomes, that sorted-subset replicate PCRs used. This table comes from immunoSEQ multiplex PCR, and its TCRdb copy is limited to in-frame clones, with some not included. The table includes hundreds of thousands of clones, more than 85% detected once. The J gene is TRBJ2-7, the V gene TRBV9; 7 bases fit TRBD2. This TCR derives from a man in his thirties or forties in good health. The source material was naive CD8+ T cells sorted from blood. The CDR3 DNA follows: TGTGCCAGCAGCGTAGAAGGGACTACCTCCTACGAGCAGTACTTC. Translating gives CASSVEGTTSYEQYF.